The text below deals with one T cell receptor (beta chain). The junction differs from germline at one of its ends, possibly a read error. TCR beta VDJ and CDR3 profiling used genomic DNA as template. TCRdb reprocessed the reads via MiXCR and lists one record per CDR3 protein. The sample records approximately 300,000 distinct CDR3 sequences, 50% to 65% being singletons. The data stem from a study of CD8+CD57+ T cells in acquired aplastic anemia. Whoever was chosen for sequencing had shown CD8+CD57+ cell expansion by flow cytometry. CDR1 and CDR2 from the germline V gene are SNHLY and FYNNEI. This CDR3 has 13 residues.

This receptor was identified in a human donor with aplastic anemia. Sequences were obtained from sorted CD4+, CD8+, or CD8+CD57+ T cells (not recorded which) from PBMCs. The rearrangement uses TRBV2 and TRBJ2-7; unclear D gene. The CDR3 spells CVSSWTSSYEQYF. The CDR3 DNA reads TGTGTCAGCAGTTGGACCAGCTCCTACGAGCAGTACTTC. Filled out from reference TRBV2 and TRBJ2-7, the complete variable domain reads EPEVTQTPSHQVTQMGQEVILRCVPISNHLYFYWYRQILGQKVEFLVSFYNNEISEKSEIFDDQFSVERPDGSNFTLKIRSTKLEDSAMYFCVSSWTSSYEQYFGPGTRLTVT.